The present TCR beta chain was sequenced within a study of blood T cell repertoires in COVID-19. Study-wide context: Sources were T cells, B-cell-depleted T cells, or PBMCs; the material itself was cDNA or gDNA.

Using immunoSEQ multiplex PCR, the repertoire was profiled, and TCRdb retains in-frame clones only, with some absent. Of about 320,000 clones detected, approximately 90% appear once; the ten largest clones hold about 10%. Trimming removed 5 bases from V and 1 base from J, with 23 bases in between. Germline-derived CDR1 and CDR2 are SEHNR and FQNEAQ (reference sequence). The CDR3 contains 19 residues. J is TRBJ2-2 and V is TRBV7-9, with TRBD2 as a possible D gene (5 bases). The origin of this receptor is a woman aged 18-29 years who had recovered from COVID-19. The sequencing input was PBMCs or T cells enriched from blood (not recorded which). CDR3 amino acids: CASSPRRERDSGNTGELFF. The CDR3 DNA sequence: TGTGCCAGCAGCCCAAGACGGGAAAGAGATTCGGGGAACACCGGGGAGCTGTTTTTT.